Following are 8 T cell receptor beta chains from one sample sequenced in a study of blood T cell repertoires in COVID-19. Some clones are missing from TCRdb's copy, which holds only in-frame ones; the method was immunoSEQ multiplex PCR. This table has approximately 440,000 clones, less than 95% appearing once. The sequenced sample consisted of PBMCs or T cells enriched from blood (not recorded which). Every receptor here comes from a man younger than 35 who had recovered from COVID-19.

J is TRBJ1-2 and V is TRBV7-9; D remains unclear. The length of the CDR3 is 15 residues. The V gene's germline CDR1 is SEHNR and CDR2 FQNEAQ (reference sequence). V gave up 5 bases and J gave up 4 bases, with 17 bases separating them. CDR3 residues: CASSGETTSGYGYTF. CDR3 in DNA: TGTGCCAGCAGCGGTGAGACTACGTCTGGCTATGGCTACACCTTC.

The chain has TRBV5-6 and TRBJ1-1; D is unclear. CDR1 SGHDT and CDR2 YYEEEE come from the germline V gene. The V end was cut by 1 base, the J end by 5 bases, with 6 bases between. The CDR3 length is 12 residues. CDR3 in DNA: TGTGCCAGCAGCTTGTTTGCGACTGAAGCTTTCTTT. Translated: CASSLFATEAFF.

The chain joins TRBV28 to TRBJ1-2; the D gene is possibly TRBD1 (6 bases). The V and J ends lost 8 bases and 5 bases respectively, with 15 bases between them. The germline V gene has CDR1 MDHEN and CDR2 SYDVKM. CDR3 size: 13 residues. The CDR3 region has the DNA TGTGCCAGCGGCAACAGGGAACCTTATGGCTACACCTTC. It encodes CASGNREPYGYTF.

V is TRBV18 and J is TRBJ2-1; D might be TRBD2 (6 bases). Trimming stripped 5 bases from V and 8 bases from J, with 19 bases between. The CDR3 runs to 15 residues. Germline V gene lookup returns CDR1 KGHSH and CDR2 LQKENI. The CDR3 sequence: CASSTRDSGWDEQFF. For the CDR3, the DNA is TGTGCCAGCTCAACCCGGGACTCCGGTTGGGATGAGCAGTTCTTC.

This clone was observed a few times. The gene calls are TRBV7-3 and TRBJ2-2; tentative D call: TRBD1 (5 bases). The V end lost 2 bases, the J end lost 0 bases, and 7 bases lay between the germline ends. The CDR3 sequence is 15 residues long. CDR1 and CDR2 from the germline V gene are SGHTA and FQGTGA. The CDR3 here is CASSLATANTGELFF. The CDR3 DNA follows: TGTGCCAGCAGCTTAGCGACAGCGAACACCGGGGAGCTGTTTTTT.

V usage is TRBV5-1 and J usage is TRBJ1-1; a weak D match, TRBD1 (5 bases). The V end was cut by 4 bases, the J end by 4 bases, with 17 bases between. The length of the CDR3 is 15 residues. Germline values: CDR1 SGHRS, CDR2 YFSETQ. The CDR3 spells CASSPLSGGGTEAFF. The CDR3 DNA reads as TGCGCCAGCAGCCCTCTTAGTGGGGGAGGCACTGAAGCTTTCTTT.

This sequence joins TRBV7-2 and TRBJ1-2, with TRBD1 as a possible D gene (5 bases). The germline CDR1 and CDR2 sequences are SGHTA and FQGNSA. The CDR3 spans 14 residues. Trimming took 3 bases from V and 3 from J, leaving 11 bases between them. This CDR3 is CASSLGQGDYGYTF. Written as DNA, the CDR3 is TGTGCCAGCAGCTTGGGCCAGGGCGACTATGGCTACACCTTC.

The chain's CDR3 is CASRIDRAYGYTF. CDR3 DNA sequence: TGTGCCAGTCGGATTGACAGGGCGTACGGCTACACCTTC. This chain joins TRBV6-5 and TRBJ1-2; TRBD1 aligns across 7 bases. After removal of 9 bases from V and 8 bases from J, the junction contained 12 bases not matched to a gene. Germline values: CDR1 MNHEY, CDR2 SVGAGI. The CDR3 runs 13 residues.